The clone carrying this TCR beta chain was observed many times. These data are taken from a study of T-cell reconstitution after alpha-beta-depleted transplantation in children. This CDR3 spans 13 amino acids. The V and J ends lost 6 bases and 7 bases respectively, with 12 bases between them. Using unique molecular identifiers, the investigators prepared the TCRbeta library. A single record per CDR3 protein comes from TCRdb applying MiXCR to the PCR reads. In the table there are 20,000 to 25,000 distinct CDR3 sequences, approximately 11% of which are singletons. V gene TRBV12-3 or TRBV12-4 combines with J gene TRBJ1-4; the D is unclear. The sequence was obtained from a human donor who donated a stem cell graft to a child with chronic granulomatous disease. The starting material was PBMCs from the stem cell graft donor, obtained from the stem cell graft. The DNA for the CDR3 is TGTGCCAGCAGCAGGCCCAGTAGTGAAAAACTGTTTTTT. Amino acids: CASSRPSSEKLFF.